This TCR beta chain derives from a study of blood T cell repertoires in COVID-19. Study in general: Researchers got acute and convalescent COVID-19 samples from the United States, Italy and Spain. PBMCs, B-cell-depleted T cells, or T cells provided the cDNA or gDNA that made up the material.

Trimming took off 3 bases at V and 1 base at J, with 16 bases between the two ends. Germline-derived CDR1 and CDR2 are LGHNA and YSLEER. The length of the CDR3 is 18 residues. Seattle patient enrollment occurred during active infection, with longitudinal follow-up thereafter. As processed by the authors: Estimates of nucleated cell counts were drawn from the amplification of reference gene primers. Libraries were prepared by immunoSEQ multiplex PCR; TCRdb keeps only in-frame clonotypes and omits some of them. The V and J calls and the clone size are those of that table, but D and trimming were determined from the DNA. The sample includes some 160,000 clones, 80% to 90% of them seen just once.

The sample consisted of peripheral blood. The source of this sequence is a woman older than 75 with COVID-19, enrolled during active disease. The chain uses TRBV4-3 and TRBJ2-6; tentative D call: TRBD1 (5 bases). The CDR3 loop is CASSQVKQGLSGANVLTF. The CDR3 region has the DNA TGCGCCAGCAGCCAGGTGAAGCAGGGTTTGTCTGGGGCCAACGTCCTGACTTTC.